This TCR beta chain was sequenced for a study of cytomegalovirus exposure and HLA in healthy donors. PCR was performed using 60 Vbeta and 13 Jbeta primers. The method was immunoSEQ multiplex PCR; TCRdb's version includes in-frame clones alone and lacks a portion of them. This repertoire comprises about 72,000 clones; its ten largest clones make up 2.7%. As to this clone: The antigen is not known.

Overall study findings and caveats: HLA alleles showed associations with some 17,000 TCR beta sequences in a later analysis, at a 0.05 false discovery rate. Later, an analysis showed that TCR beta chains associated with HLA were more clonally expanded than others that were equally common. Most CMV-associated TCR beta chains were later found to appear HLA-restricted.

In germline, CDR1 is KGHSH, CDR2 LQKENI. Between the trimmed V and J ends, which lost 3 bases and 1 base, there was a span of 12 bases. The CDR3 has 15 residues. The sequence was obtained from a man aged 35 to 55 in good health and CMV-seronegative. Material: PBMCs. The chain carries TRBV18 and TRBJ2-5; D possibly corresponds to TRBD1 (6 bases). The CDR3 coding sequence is TGTGCCAGCTCACCTGAAACAGGGACCCAAGAGACCCAGTACTTC. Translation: CASSPETGTQETQYF.